The T cell receptor beta chain under discussion was sequenced for a study of blood T cell repertoires in COVID-19. Looking at the study overall: COVID-19 samples from acute and convalescent phases originated in the United States, Italy and Spain. Sources were T cells, B-cell-depleted T cells, or PBMCs; the material itself was cDNA or gDNA.

The germline V gene encodes CDR1 SQVTM and CDR2 ANQGSEA. Trimming removed 4 bases from V and 3 bases from J, with 15 bases in between. This CDR3 region has 14 residues. Assay: immunoSEQ multiplex PCR; the TCRdb copy retains only in-frame clones and omits some. Of 93,000 or so clones in the sample, 85% to 90% were seen once. The TCR originated in a human donor in a cohort sampled during active COVID-19. V is TRBV29-1 and J is TRBJ2-5; possible D gene TRBD2, 6 bases. The specimen was peripheral blood. DNA for the CDR3: TGCAGCGTTGTGCAGGCCGGAGGGGAAGAGACCCAGTACTTC. Its protein product is CSVVQAGGEETQYF.